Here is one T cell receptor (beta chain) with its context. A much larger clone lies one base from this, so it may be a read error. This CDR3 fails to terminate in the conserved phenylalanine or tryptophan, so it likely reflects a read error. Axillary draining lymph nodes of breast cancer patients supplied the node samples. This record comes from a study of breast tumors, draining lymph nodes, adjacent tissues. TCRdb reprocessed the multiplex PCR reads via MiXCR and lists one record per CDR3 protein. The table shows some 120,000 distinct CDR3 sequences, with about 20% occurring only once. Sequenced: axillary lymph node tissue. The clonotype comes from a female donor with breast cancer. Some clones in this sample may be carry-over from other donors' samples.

CDR3 nucleotide sequence: TGTGCCAGTAGTATAGCCGGTGGCGGGATAGAGACCCAGTACCTC. This gives the protein CASSIAGGGIETQYL. The chain is built from TRBV19 and TRBJ2-5; tentative D call: TRBD2 (6 bases). CDR1 LNHDA and CDR2 SQIVND come from the germline V gene (reference sequence). V shed 1 base and J shed 4 bases, with 13 bases lying between them. This CDR3 region has 15 residues.